This T cell receptor (beta chain) derives from a study of a mutant IDH1 vaccine in newly diagnosed glioma. Study-wide background: Vaccines began 4-6 weeks after radiotherapy alone, or with temozolomide cycles.

The table came from immunoSEQ multiplex PCR; TCRdb's copy has only in-frame clones and leaves some out. This sample has over 50,000 clones, with roughly 72% found just once. With 4 bases removed from V and 7 bases from J, the gap between germline ends came to 20 bases. The germline CDR1 and CDR2 sequences are GTSNPN and SVGIG (reference sequence). The length of the CDR3 is 16 residues. Note on this clone: Its cognate antigen is unknown.

Documented time point: week 47, end of study. In the vaccine, a single dose held 300 ug of the mutant IDH1 20-mer peptide, along with topical imiquimod. The TCR comes from a woman aged 35 to 49 with glioma. Some clones in this sample may be carry-over from other donors' samples. The chain has TRBV30 and TRBJ1-6; D not certain. The material was PBMCs, obtained from a glioma patient whose treatment included an IDH1 peptide vaccine. The CDR3 here is CAWIRREAGRNSPLHF. The CDR3 DNA follows: TGTGCCTGGATCCGCCGGGAAGCCGGGAGAAATTCACCCCTCCACTTT.